What follows is one TCR beta chain and its context. Its antigen remains unknown. This record belongs to a study of T cell repertoires in cytomegalovirus infection. Study at large: Matching HLA type, along with CMV infection, was indicated by public TCR beta signatures.

TCRdb used MiXCR to reprocess the reads, holding one entry per CDR3 protein. The repertoire has around 530,000 distinct CDR3 sequences, less than 30% of them found once; the top ten carry roughly 13%. Points from the study as a whole: Clonotype analysis showed dominance of the ex vivo response by HLA-C-restricted CMV-specific TCR beta clonotypes. Totalled public TCR beta family frequency picked out people who carried CMV plus the relevant HLA.

The germline CDR1 and CDR2 sequences are MNHEY and SMNVEV (reference sequence). The V gene end was trimmed by 6 bases and the J gene end by 5 bases; junction bases not matched to a gene: 8. The CDR3 runs to 14 residues. The chain is built from TRBV27 and TRBJ1-1; 8 bases are shared with TRBD1. The TCR sequence derives from a human donor in good health (CMV status not recorded). Some clones in this sample may be carry-over from other donors' samples. The sample taken for sequencing was PBMCs. CDR3 sequence (DNA): TGTGCCAGCAGACGGACAGGGATTTGGACTGAAGCTTTCTTT. It codes for CASRRTGIWTEAFF.